This T cell receptor (beta chain) was sequenced during a study of breast tumors, draining lymph nodes, adjacent tissues. Study outcomes and limitations: Tumor TCR diversity was below lymph nodes but above nontumor tissue. Compared with basal-like, luminal-like tumors shared significantly more repertoire with nontumor tissue.

Germline CDR1 is SGHKS and CDR2 is YYEKEE (reference sequence). CDR3 length equals 16 residues. The V end was cut by 4 bases, the J end by 1 base, with 16 bases between. TCRdb analysed the multiplex PCR reads with MiXCR anew, one entry per CDR3 protein. The sample lists some 130,000 distinct CDR3 sequences; 15% to 20% were seen once. Notes on this clonotype: No antigen is known for it.

Axillary draining lymph nodes of breast cancer patients supplied the node samples. The sequencing sample was made of axillary lymph node tissue. J is TRBJ2-3 and V is TRBV5-5; D is unclear. The receptor was isolated from a female donor with breast cancer. Some clones in this sample may be carry-over from other donors' samples. CDR3: CASSASAMGGTDTQYF. As DNA, the CDR3 is TGTGCCAGCAGCGCCAGTGCCATGGGTGGCACAGATACGCAGTATTTT.